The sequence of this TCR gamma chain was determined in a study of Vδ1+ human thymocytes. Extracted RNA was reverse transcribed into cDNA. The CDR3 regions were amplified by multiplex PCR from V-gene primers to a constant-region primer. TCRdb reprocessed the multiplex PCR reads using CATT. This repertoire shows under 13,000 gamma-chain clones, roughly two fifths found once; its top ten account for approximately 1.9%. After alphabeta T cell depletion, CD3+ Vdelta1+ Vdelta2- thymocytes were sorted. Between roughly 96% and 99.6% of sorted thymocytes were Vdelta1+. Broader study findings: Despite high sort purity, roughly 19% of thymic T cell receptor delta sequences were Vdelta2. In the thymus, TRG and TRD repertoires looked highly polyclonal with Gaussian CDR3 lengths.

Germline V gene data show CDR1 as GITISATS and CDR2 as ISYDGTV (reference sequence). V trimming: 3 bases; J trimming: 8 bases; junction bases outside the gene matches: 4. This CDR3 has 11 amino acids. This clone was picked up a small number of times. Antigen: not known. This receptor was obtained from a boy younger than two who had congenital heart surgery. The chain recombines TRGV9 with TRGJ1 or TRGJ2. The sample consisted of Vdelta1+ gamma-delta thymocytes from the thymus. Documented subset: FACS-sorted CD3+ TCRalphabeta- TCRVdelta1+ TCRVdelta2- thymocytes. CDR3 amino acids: CALWEQNKKLF. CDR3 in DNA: TGTGCCTTGTGGGAGCAGAATAAGAAACTCTTT.